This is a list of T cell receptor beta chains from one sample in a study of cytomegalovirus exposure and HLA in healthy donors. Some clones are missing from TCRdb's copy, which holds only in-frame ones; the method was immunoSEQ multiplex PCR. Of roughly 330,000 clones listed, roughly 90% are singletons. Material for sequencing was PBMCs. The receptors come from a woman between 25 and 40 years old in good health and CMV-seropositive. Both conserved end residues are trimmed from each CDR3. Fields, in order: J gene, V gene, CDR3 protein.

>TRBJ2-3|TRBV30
AWRVSGGRGTQY
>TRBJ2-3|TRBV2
ASSTRLAAADTQY
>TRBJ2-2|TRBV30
AWSRTKNTGELF
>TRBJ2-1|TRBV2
ASTLTGRAVNNEQF
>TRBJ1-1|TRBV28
ASTEYTEAF
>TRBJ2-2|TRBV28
ASRTRLGHTGELF
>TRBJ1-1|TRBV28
ASSVQGRTEAF
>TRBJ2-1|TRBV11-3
ASSLDSWETGAGSYNEQF
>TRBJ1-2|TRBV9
ASSAQGSAVDYGYT
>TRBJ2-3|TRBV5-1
ASLGGAEATDTQY
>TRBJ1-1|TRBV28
ASSFGLGGTEAF
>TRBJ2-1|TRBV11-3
ASSGVGSYNEQF
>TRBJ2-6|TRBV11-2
ASRRSTSSGANVLT
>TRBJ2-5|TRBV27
ASSVARPHLETQY
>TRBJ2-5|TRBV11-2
ASSLAGGSGETQY
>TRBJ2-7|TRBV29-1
SAGEGTKSYEQY
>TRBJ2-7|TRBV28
AAVGLAGEYEQY
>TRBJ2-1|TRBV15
ATSGISRGNPREQF
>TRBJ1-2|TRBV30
AWSVFDRGRNGYT
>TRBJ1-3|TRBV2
ASNVGDIGNTIY
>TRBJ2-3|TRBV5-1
ASARTGRSPDTQY
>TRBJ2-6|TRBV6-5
ASSKTSGWANVLT
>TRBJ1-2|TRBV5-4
ASSSPPTGDYGYT
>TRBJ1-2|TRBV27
ASSQSLGTGESNYGYT
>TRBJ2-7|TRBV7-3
ASSLGQGDYEQY
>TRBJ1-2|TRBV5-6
ASSFLTSESNYGYT
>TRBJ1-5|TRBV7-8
ASSLAGNSNQPQH
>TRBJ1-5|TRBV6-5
ASRLDRSNQPQH
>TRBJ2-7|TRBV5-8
ASSLGSSASYEQY
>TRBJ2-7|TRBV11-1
ASSLGQSYEQY
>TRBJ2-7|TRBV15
ATSTWTEDEQY
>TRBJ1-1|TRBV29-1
SVDRENTEAF
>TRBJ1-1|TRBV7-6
ASSLARGGAQTEAF
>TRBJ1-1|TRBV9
ASSPPGGRVNTEAF
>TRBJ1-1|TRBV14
ASSKAGMNTEAF
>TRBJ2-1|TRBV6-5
ASNPGGVTYNEQF
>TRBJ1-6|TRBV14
ASSQDGTNPGFSPLH
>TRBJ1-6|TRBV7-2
ASSLGPRDRNSPLH
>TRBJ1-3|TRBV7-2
ASSFGSSGNTIY
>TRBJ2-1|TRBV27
ASSPDANNEQF
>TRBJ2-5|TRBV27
ASSLVALPQETQY
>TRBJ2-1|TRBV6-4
ATRGGPYNEQF
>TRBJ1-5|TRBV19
ASLQGAALNQPQH
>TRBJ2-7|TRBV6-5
ASSRGVAYEQY